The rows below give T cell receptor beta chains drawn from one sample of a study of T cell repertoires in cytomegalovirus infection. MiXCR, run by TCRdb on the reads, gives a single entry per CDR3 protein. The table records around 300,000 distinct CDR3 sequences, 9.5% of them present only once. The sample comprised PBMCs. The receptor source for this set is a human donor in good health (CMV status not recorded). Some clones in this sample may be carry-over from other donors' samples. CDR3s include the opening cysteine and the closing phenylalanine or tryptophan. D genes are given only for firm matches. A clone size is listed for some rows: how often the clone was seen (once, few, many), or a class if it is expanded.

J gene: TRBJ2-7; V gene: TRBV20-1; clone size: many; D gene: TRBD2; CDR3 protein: CSARDLQGRTSGDTYEQYF; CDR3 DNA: TGCAGTGCTAGAGATCTCCAAGGGCGGACTAGCGGAGATACCTACGAGCAGTACTTC
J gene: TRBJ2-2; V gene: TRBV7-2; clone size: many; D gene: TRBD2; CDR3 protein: CASSPPGLAGGRPGELFF; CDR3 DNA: TGTGCCAGCAGCCCACCGGGACTAGCGGGGGGGCGACCCGGGGAGCTGTTTTTT
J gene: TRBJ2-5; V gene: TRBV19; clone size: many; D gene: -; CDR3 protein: CASQSLVAGAETQYF; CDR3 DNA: TGTGCCAGTCAATCCCTAGTCGCGGGGGCGGAGACCCAGTACTTC
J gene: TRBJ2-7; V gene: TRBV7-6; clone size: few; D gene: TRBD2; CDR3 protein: CASSSTSIGYEQYF; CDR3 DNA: TGTGCCAGCAGCTCGACTAGCATTGGGTACGAGCAGTACTTC
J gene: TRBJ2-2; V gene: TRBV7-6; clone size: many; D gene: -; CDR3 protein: CASSPRGELFF; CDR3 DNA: TGTGCCAGCAGCCCCAGGGGGGAGCTGTTTTTT
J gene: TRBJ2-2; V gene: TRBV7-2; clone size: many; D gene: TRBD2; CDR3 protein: CASSPGLAGSHFTGELFF; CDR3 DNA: TGTGCCAGCAGCCCGGGACTAGCGGGGTCTCACTTCACCGGGGAGCTGTTTTTT
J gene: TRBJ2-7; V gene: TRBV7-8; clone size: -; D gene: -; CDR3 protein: CASSLEMGLFYEQYF; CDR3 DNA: TGTGCCAGCAGCTTGGAAATGGGACTGTTCTACGAGCAGTACTTC
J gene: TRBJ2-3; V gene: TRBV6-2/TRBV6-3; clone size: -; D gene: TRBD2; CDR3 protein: CASSPGRTSGGDTQYF; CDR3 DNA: TGTGCCAGCAGCCCAGGGAGGACTAGCGGAGGGGATACGCAGTATTTT
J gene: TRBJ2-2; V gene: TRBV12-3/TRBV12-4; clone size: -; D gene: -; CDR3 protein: CASSPGFTGELFF; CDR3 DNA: TGTGCCAGCAGTCCAGGGTTTACCGGGGAGCTGTTTTTT
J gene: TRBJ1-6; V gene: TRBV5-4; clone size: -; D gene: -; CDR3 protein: CASSPGVGRKDSPLHF; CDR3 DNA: TGTGCCAGCAGCCCCGGAGTGGGGAGGAAGGATTCACCCCTCCACTTT